Given below is one T cell receptor (beta chain) in context. The record originates from a study of blood T cell repertoires in COVID-19. TCRdb's copy holds only in-frame clones and misses some; the assay was immunoSEQ multiplex PCR. The sample has some 500,000 clones; roughly 90% are singletons. Trimming took off 5 bases at V and 4 bases at J, with 15 bases between the two ends. CDR3 length: 14 amino acids. Germline assignment: CDR1 SNHLY and CDR2 FYNNEI. This clonotype was obtained from a woman aged 40-49 years who had recovered from COVID-19. The chain employs TRBV2 and TRBJ2-7; a possible D gene is TRBD2 (6 bases). Sequencing used PBMCs or T cells enriched from blood (not recorded which). The CDR3 DNA sequence: TGTGCCAGCAGTTCCCCGGGACTCACATACGAGCAGTACTTC. Translation: CASSSPGLTYEQYF. The entire variable domain, with the rest obtained from reference TRBV2 and TRBJ2-7, is as follows: EPEVTQTPSHQVTQMGQEVILRCVPISNHLYFYWYRQILGQKVEFLVSFYNNEISEKSEIFDDQFSVERPDGSNFTLKIRSTKLEDSAMYFCASSSPGLTYEQYFGPGTRLTVT.